The 30 T cell receptor beta chains reported below all come from one sample, sequenced in a study of T cells in Graves' hyperthyroidism and ophthalmopathy. Researchers took RNA transcripts and amplified the TCR beta CDR3 regions from them. During a first-round RT-PCR of the TCR CDR3, the HTBI primer set was used. TCRdb itself ran the multiplex PCR reads through MiXCR, one entry per CDR3 protein. The table lists about 400,000 distinct CDR3 sequences, about 25% of them singletons. Sample: blood. These receptors were collected from a man in his forties or fifties with Graves' hyperthyroidism.

This clonotype was counted at least ten times. This chain joins TRBV10-3 and TRBJ2-3, with D unresolved. The ends were cut back, 6 bases at V and 6 bases at J, with 10 bases in the middle. This CDR3 region has 12 residues. Germline CDR1 ENHRY, CDR2 SYGVKD. The CDR3 DNA follows: TGTGCCATCAGCCACTCTGGGGATACGCAGTATTTT. Translating it yields CAISHSGDTQYF.

The chain joins TRBV7-8 to TRBJ2-1; TRBD2 aligns across 8 bases. The CDR3 is 15 residues long. CDR1 SGHVS and CDR2 FQNEAQ come from the germline V gene. V trimming: 3 bases; J trimming: 4 bases; junction bases outside the gene matches: 5. This chain's CDR3 is CASSFKRETYNEQFF. CDR3 DNA sequence: TGTGCCAGCAGCTTTAAGCGGGAGACTTACAATGAGCAGTTCTTC. Full variable domain (remainder filled in from reference TRBV7-8 and TRBJ2-1): GAGVSQSPRYKVAKRGQDVALRCDPISGHVSLFWYQQALGQGPEFLTYFQNEAQLDKSGLPSDRFFAERPEGSVSTLKIQRTQQEDSAVYLCASSFKRETYNEQFFGPGTRLTVL.

The chain links TRBV7-3 to TRBJ2-7; 9 nucleotides agree with TRBD2. The V and J ends lost 0 bases and 7 bases, in that order; junction bases with no gene match: 10. Germline CDR1 is SGHTA and CDR2 is FQGTGA. The CDR3 has 16 amino acids. CDR3 coding DNA: TGTGCCAGCAGCTTAACGGTTAGCGGGAGAGCTCAAGAGCAGTACTTC. It encodes CASSLTVSGRAQEQYF.

The chain couples TRBV10-3 to TRBJ2-1; D is perhaps TRBD1 (5 bases). The V gene's germline CDR1 is ENHRY and CDR2 SYGVKD. The CDR3 has 15 amino acids. V was pared by 0 bases and J by 2 bases, with 8 bases between. In nucleotides, the CDR3 is TGTGCCATCAGTGAGTCCGGCAGGGCCTACAATGAGCAGTTCTTC. It codes for CAISESGRAYNEQFF.

V gene TRBV12-3 or TRBV12-4 combines with J gene TRBJ2-5; unclear D gene. The V end was cut by 5 bases, the J end by 3 bases, with 7 bases between. The CDR3 loop spans 12 amino acids. CDR3 DNA sequence: TGTGCCAGCAGTGTGGGGAAAGAGACCCAGTACTTC. Its translation is CASSVGKETQYF.

This clonotype occurred many times. V usage is TRBV20-1 and J usage is TRBJ2-7; possibly TRBD1 or TRBD2 for D (5 bases each). V gave up 6 bases and J gave up 2 bases, with 14 bases separating them. Per the germline V gene, CDR1 is DFQATT and CDR2 is SNEGSKA (reference sequence). The CDR3 has 13 amino acids. Here the CDR3 reads CSALQGPTYEQYF. CDR3 nucleotides: TGCAGTGCCCTCCAGGGACCTACCTACGAGCAGTACTTC.

In this sample, this clonotype turned up a few times. The gene calls are TRBV29-1 and TRBJ2-1, with D possibly TRBD2 on 6 matching bases. The CDR3 length is 13 residues. Germline CDR1 SQVTM, CDR2 ANQGSEA. Trimming shortened V by 4 bases and J by 15 bases, and 22 bases separated the two germline ends. The CDR3 DNA reads TGCAGCGTTGCGGCGGAGAAAGGAGGGGTTCGGTTCTTC. This codes for CSVAAEKGGVRFF.

The rearrangement uses TRBV7-3 and TRBJ2-5; possibly TRBD1 or TRBD2 for D (5 bases each). This CDR3 has 13 residues. Germline-derived CDR1 and CDR2 are SGHTA and FQGTGA. V gave up 4 bases and J gave up 10 bases, with 16 bases separating them. CDR3 loop: CASSSVGGEGQYF. As DNA, the CDR3 is TGTGCCAGCAGCTCTGTTGGGGGAGAGGGCCAGTACTTC.

This clonotype was seen many times. V and J are TRBV27 and TRBJ2-1, with 8 bases fitting TRBD1. The CDR3 has 14 amino acids. With 7 bases clipped from V and 2 bases from J, the junction kept 4 bases outside the gene matches. Germline CDR1 reads MNHEY; CDR2 reads SMNVEV (reference sequence). Written as DNA, the CDR3 is TGTGCCAGCACGGGCAGGGGGCCCTACAATGAGCAGTTCTTC. This encodes CASTGRGPYNEQFF.

This clonotype was recorded many times. The DNA of the CDR3 is TGTGCCAGCAGCCCGGGCCAGCGGGAGCTCTACGAGCAGTACTTC. Translated: CASSPGQRELYEQYF. This chain connects TRBV11-3 to TRBJ2-7; 8 bases align to TRBD2. The V and J ends lost 5 bases and 3 bases, in that order; junction bases with no gene match: 9. The germline V gene has CDR1 SGHNT and CDR2 YENEEA. CDR3 length equals 15 residues.

V usage is TRBV6-1 and J usage is TRBJ2-5, with a possible D match to TRBD2 (5 bases). The CDR3 has 15 residues. Deletions cut 3 bases from V and 5 bases from J, with 16 bases between. Germline V gene data show CDR1 as MNHNS and CDR2 as SASEGT. The CDR3, as DNA: TGTGCCAGCAGTGAGACCAGGACTTTGAGGGAGACCCAGTACTTC. It translates to CASSETRTLRETQYF.

The rearrangement links TRBV6-2 or TRBV6-3 to TRBJ2-6, with D possibly called TRBD1 or TRBD2 (5 bases each). V shed 2 bases and J shed 0 bases, with 14 bases lying between them. The germline V gene encodes CDR1 MNHEY and CDR2 SVGEGT. There are 18 residues in the CDR3. The CDR3 sequence is CASSYLDRGLSGANVLTF. CDR3 DNA: TGTGCCAGCAGTTACCTAGACCGGGGCCTCTCTGGGGCCAACGTCCTGACTTTC.

In regard to this clonotype: A much larger clonotype is one base distant, so this may be a read error. The chain carries TRBV2 and TRBJ2-5; D is perhaps TRBD2 (6 bases). Judging by the DNA end, TRBJ2-1 fits better; the J call may be wrong. The CDR3 loop spans 12 amino acids. Looked up from germline, CDR1 is SNHLY and CDR2 is FYNNEI. The CDR3 spells CASKISGETQFF. The CDR3 DNA reads as TGTGCCAGCAAGATTAGCGGAGAGACCCAGTTCTTC.

The table lists this clonotype with many counts. V is TRBV18 and J is TRBJ2-5, with 8 bases aligning to TRBD1. Per germline, CDR1 KGHSH and CDR2 LQKENI. V shed 4 bases and J 10 bases; nucleotides not matched to a gene: 11. The CDR3 contains 14 residues. The CDR3 DNA follows: TGTGCCAGCTCACTTTCCGGGACAGGCCATGACCAGTACTTC. It codes for CASSLSGTGHDQYF. The variable domain in full, completed from reference TRBV18 and TRBJ2-5, reads NAGVMQNPRHLVRRRGQEARLRCSPMKGHSHVYWYRQLPEEGLKFMVYLQKENIIDESGMPKERFSAEFPKEGPSILRIQQVVRGDSAAYFCASSLSGTGHDQYFGPGTRLLVL.

This clonotype has only one observation. This may be a read error, as it is one base from a much larger clone. V is TRBV24-1 and J is TRBJ2-3; 9 nucleotides line up with TRBD1. This CDR3 spans 14 amino acids. The V segment lost 8 bases and the J segment 3 bases; nucleotides outside the gene matches: 5. Germline-derived CDR1 and CDR2 are KGHDR and SFDVKD. In DNA form, the CDR3 reads TGTGCCACCACCCGGACAGGGGATACAGATACGCAGTATTTT. It translates to CATTRTGDTDTQYF.

At least ten counts were recorded for this clonotype. The chain couples TRBV29-1 to TRBJ1-1, with no clear D. This CDR3 region has 11 residues. Germline V lookup: CDR1 SQVTM, CDR2 ANQGSEA. Trimming pared 3 bases from V and 1 base from J, leaving 3 bases between. CDR3 DNA sequence: TGCAGCGTTGACAGGAACACTGAAGCTTTCTTT. Its protein is CSVDRNTEAFF.

This clonotype was recorded a few times. The gene calls are TRBV5-1 and TRBJ2-3; TRBD2 aligns across 7 bases. V lost 4 bases and J lost 1; bases outside the gene matches: 6. The CDR3 loop spans 15 amino acids. Germline CDR1 reads SGHRS; CDR2 reads YFSETQ. The CDR3 sequence: CASSLRGSGTDTQYF. The CDR3 DNA is TGCGCCAGCAGCCTCCGCGGGAGCGGCACAGATACGCAGTATTTT.

In its sample, this clonotype was seen many times. The chain is built from TRBV2 and TRBJ1-1, with D perhaps TRBD1 (5 bases). The CDR3 has 14 amino acids. V was cut by 4 bases and J by 3 bases, with 12 bases left in between. The germline CDR1 and CDR2 sequences are SNHLY and FYNNEI. The CDR3 is CASSVEEGHTEAFF. As DNA, the CDR3 is TGTGCCAGCAGTGTTGAGGAGGGACACACTGAAGCTTTCTTT.

This clonotype was seen many times. This chain uses TRBV2 with TRBJ1-6, with D perhaps matching TRBD1 (6 bases). The CDR3 covers 15 residues. The germline CDR1 and CDR2 sequences are SNHLY and FYNNEI. V shed 7 bases and J shed 7 bases, with 17 bases lying between them. The CDR3 bases are TGTGCCAGCAATCAGGATACAGGGAGGAATTCACCCCTCCACTTT. This sequence encodes CASNQDTGRNSPLHF.

The chain couples TRBV5-4 to TRBJ2-5; maybe TRBD1 (7 bases). Germline V gene lookup returns CDR1 SGHNT and CDR2 YYREEE (reference sequence). The germline V and J ends were trimmed by 0 bases and 1 base, with 16 bases remaining between them. The CDR3 is 17 residues long. CDR3 protein: CASSLGGTGDSQETQYF. The CDR3, as DNA: TGTGCCAGCAGCTTGGGTGGTACAGGGGACTCCCAAGAGACCCAGTACTTC.

In its sample, this clonotype was seen a few times. The rearrangement uses TRBV5-1 and TRBJ2-1; TRBD2 agrees at 10 bases. Unmatched junction bases numbered 7, after V lost 1 base and J lost 0 bases. Germline V gives CDR1 SGHRS, CDR2 YFSETQ. The CDR3 is 18 residues long. CDR3 residues: CASSLRVAGGSSYNEQFF. For the CDR3, the DNA is TGCGCCAGCAGCTTGAGGGTAGCGGGAGGTAGCTCCTACAATGAGCAGTTCTTC.

J is TRBJ1-1 and V is TRBV19; D is unresolved. Per the germline V gene, CDR1 is LNHDA and CDR2 is SQIVND (reference sequence). The CDR3 extends over 12 amino acids. V was shortened by 5 bases and J by 11 bases, with 15 bases between the two germline ends. CDR3 nucleotide sequence: TGTGCCAGTAGTTCGTCGGGGATTCGTGCTTTCTTT. Residues: CASSSSGIRAFF.

This clonotype was seen more than once but under ten times. The rearrangement uses TRBV27 and TRBJ2-7, with 7 bases lining up with TRBD2. The CDR3 is made up of 15 amino acids. From germline, CDR1 is MNHEY and CDR2 SMNVEV (reference sequence). V dropped 4 bases and J dropped 3; count of bases not matched to a gene: 9. Here the CDR3 DNA reads TGTGCCAGCAGTTCCCTCGGGGCTAGCGGCTACGAGCAGTACTTC. It translates to CASSSLGASGYEQYF.

This clonotype was seen repeatedly, ten times or more. This rearrangement joins TRBV11-3 to TRBJ1-1; D is unresolved. CDR3 size: 13 residues. Trimming pared 1 base from V and 11 bases from J, leaving 14 bases between. CDR1 is SGHNT and CDR2 is YENEEA in the germline V gene. This CDR3 reads CASSLGGIVHAFF. In nucleotides, the CDR3 is TGTGCCAGCAGCTTAGGTGGGATCGTGCATGCTTTCTTT.

Many counts were recorded for this clonotype. The chain has TRBV24-1 and TRBJ2-3; TRBD2 matches 15 bases. The V segment lost 2 bases and the J segment 2 bases; nucleotides outside the gene matches: 10. The CDR3 extends over 20 amino acids. Germline V CDR1 and CDR2: KGHDR, SFDVKD. The CDR3 here is CATSDSARGTSGRTTDTQYF. The CDR3 nucleotides read TGTGCCACCAGTGATTCGGCACGGGGGACTAGCGGGAGGACCACAGATACGCAGTATTTT.

This clonotype was found once. The J gene is TRBJ1-5, the V gene TRBV6-2 or TRBV6-3, with D tentatively TRBD1 (6 bases). Germline V CDR1 and CDR2: MNHEY, SVGEGT. This CDR3 comprises 14 residues. V lost 0 bases and J 6 bases, leaving 9 bases between the germline ends. The CDR3 DNA reads TGTGCCAGCAGTTACTCGGGGGCGTTTCAGCCCCAGCATTTT. Residues: CASSYSGAFQPQHF.

In this sample, this clonotype turned up many times. The genes are TRBV29-1 and TRBJ1-1, with D unclear. Germline values: CDR1 SQVTM, CDR2 ANQGSEA. The CDR3 consists of 13 residues. Trimming cost V 2 bases and J 1 base, with 8 bases left between them. Here the CDR3 DNA reads TGCAGCGTTGAAACCGGCGGGAACACTGAAGCTTTCTTT. This encodes CSVETGGNTEAFF.

This chain links TRBV10-3 with TRBJ2-7, with TRBD1 matching 11 bases. Germline V gene lookup returns CDR1 ENHRY and CDR2 SYGVKD. Trimming at V came to 3 bases and at J to 6 bases, leaving 7 bases not matched to a gene. The CDR3 contains 15 residues. The CDR3: CAISDSGTGGIEQYF. CDR3 coding DNA: TGTGCCATCAGTGATTCCGGGACAGGGGGTATCGAGCAGTACTTC.

This clonotype was detected many times. The rearrangement joins TRBV2 to TRBJ2-7; D ambiguous. Germline assignment: CDR1 SNHLY and CDR2 FYNNEI. The V end was cut by 4 bases, the J end by 3 bases, with 13 bases between. There are 14 residues in the CDR3. The CDR3 loop is CASSGTTKNYEQYF. The DNA of the CDR3 is TGTGCCAGCAGTGGAACGACCAAAAACTACGAGCAGTACTTC. Supplemented by reference TRBV2 and TRBJ2-7, the full variable domain reads EPEVTQTPSHQVTQMGQEVILRCVPISNHLYFYWYRQILGQKVEFLVSFYNNEISEKSEIFDDQFSVERPDGSNFTLKIRSTKLEDSAMYFCASSGTTKNYEQYFGPGTRLTVT.

The DNA of the CDR3 is TGTGCCAGCAGCTTAGCCCTCCCCCGCGGTGGGCGCTACGAGCAGTACTTC. Its translation: CASSLALPRGGRYEQYF. This rearrangement joins TRBV11-3 to TRBJ2-7; no definite D call. V was pared by 1 base and J by 3 bases, with 19 bases between. The CDR3 consists of 17 residues. The germline V gene encodes CDR1 SGHNT and CDR2 YENEEA.